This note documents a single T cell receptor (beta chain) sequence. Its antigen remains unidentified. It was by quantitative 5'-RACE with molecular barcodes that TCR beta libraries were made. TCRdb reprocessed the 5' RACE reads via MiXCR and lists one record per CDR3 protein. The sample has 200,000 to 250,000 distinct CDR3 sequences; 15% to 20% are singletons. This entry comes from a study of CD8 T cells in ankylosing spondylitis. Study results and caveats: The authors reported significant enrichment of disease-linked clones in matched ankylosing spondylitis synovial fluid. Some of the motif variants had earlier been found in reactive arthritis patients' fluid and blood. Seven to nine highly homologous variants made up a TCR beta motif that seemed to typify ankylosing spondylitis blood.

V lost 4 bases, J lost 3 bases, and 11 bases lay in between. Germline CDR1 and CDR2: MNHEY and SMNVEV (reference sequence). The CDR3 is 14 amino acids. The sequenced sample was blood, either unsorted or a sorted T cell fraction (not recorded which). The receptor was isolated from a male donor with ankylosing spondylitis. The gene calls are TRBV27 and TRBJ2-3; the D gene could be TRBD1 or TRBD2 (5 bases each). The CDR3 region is CASSWGWGTDTQYF. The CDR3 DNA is TGTGCCAGCAGTTGGGGGTGGGGAACAGATACGCAGTATTTT.